Shown below are 23 T cell receptor beta chains from a single sample sequenced in a study of HIV-infected patients and healthy controls. Follow-up blood was drawn about 14 weeks, roughly three months, after antiretroviral therapy began. No cell fractionation was done, so the repertoire covers all unsorted peripheral blood T cells. Reverse transcription used approximately 500 ng RNA and constant-region primers for alpha and beta. Using multiplexing indices, alpha and beta chain libraries were generated apart by chain-specific third strand synthesis. TCRdb independently ran MiXCR on the 5' RACE reads; one entry per CDR3 protein. The sample holds some 8,900 distinct CDR3 sequences, about 8% seen once. The sample in question was blood, obtained during antiretroviral therapy. The origin of the receptors is an adult with HIV infection.

CDR3 bases: TGTGCCAGCAGTGAAGGCAGGGGGGTCATTGAAGCTTTCTTT. Protein sequence: CASSEGRGVIEAFF. The V and J genes are TRBV6-1 and TRBJ1-1; 7 nucleotides agree with TRBD1. The CDR3 is made up of 14 amino acids. J lost 7 bases, V lost 1 base, and 6 bases had no gene match. In germline, CDR1 is MNHNS, CDR2 SASEGT.

This clonotype appeared many times. The J gene is TRBJ1-1, the V gene TRBV13; tentatively, D is TRBD1 (5 bases). This CDR3 spans 13 amino acids. Germline V gene data show CDR1 as PRHDT and CDR2 as FYEKMQ (reference sequence). Trimming left V 7 bases short and J 1 base short, with 10 bases between. CDR3 sequence: CASKTVPNTEAFF. Here the CDR3 DNA reads TGTGCCAGCAAGACAGTTCCGAACACTGAAGCTTTCTTT. Full variable domain (remainder filled in from reference TRBV13 and TRBJ1-1): AAGVIQSPRHLIKEKRETATLKCYPIPRHDTVYWYQQGPGQDPQFLISFYEKMQSDKGSIPDRFSAQQFSDYHSELNMSSLELGDSALYFCASKTVPNTEAFFGQGTRLTVV.

This rearrangement joins TRBV5-1 to TRBJ1-3; D is possibly TRBD1 (6 bases). From germline, CDR1 is SGHRS and CDR2 YFSETQ. The germline V and J ends were trimmed by 5 bases and 0 bases, with 12 bases remaining between them. The CDR3 has 15 amino acids. CDR3 residues: CASRAGELSGNTIYF. The DNA of the CDR3 is TGCGCCAGCAGGGCAGGGGAACTCTCTGGAAACACCATATATTTT.

This clonotype was seen repeatedly, ten times or more. V is TRBV20-1 and J is TRBJ1-5; weak D call: TRBD1 (6 bases). Germline V lookup: CDR1 DFQATT, CDR2 SNEGSKA (reference sequence). V lost 6 bases and J 3 bases, leaving 15 bases between the germline ends. The CDR3 has 14 residues. In nucleotides, the CDR3 is TGCAGTGCCCGTGGCGGGGGCGACAATCAGCCCCAGCATTTT. Its protein product is CSARGGGDNQPQHF.

This chain links TRBV5-1 with TRBJ2-1; weak D call: TRBD1 (6 bases). V lost 0 bases to trimming and J lost 4 bases, with 11 bases between them. There are 15 residues in the CDR3. Germline values: CDR1 SGHRS, CDR2 YFSETQ. The CDR3 reads CASSLAVGGYNEQFF. CDR3 coding DNA: TGCGCCAGCAGCTTGGCGGTAGGGGGATACAATGAGCAGTTCTTC.

This clonotype ranks as medium-sized (0.01 to 0.1%). The chain combines TRBV29-1 with TRBJ1-1, with 11 bases that match TRBD1. CDR1 is SQVTM and CDR2 is ANQGSEA in the germline V gene. The CDR3 runs 13 residues. With V trimmed by 8 bases and J by 4 bases, 6 bases remained unmatched. Here the CDR3 DNA reads TGCAGCTTTACGGGACAGGGGGGCACTGAAGCTTTCTTT. It is translated as CSFTGQGGTEAFF. The whole variable domain, remainder taken from reference TRBV29-1 and TRBJ1-1, is SAVISQKPSRDICQRGTSLTIQCQVDSQVTMMFWYRQQPGQSLTLIATANQGSEATYESGFVIDKFPISRPNLTFSTLTVSNMSPEDSSIYLCSFTGQGGTEAFFGQGTRLTVV.

This clonotype has a count of ten or more. The chain recombines TRBV28 with TRBJ2-1; D is perhaps TRBD2 (5 bases). V was clipped by 5 bases and J by 6 bases, with 8 bases between them. Per the germline V gene, CDR1 is MDHEN and CDR2 is SYDVKM. CDR3 length equals 12 residues. This CDR3 is CASSPGINEQFF. Here the CDR3 DNA reads TGTGCCAGCAGTCCCGGGATCAATGAGCAGTTCTTC. The complete variable domain, with remaining parts taken from reference TRBV28 and TRBJ2-1, reads DVKVTQSSRYLVKRTGEKVFLECVQDMDHENMFWYRQDPGLGLRLIYFSYDVKMKEKGDIPEGYSVSREKKERFSLILESASTNQTSMYLCASSPGINEQFFGPGTRLTVL.

By share, this clonotype counts as medium-sized. The rearrangement joins TRBV29-1 to TRBJ2-1; TRBD1 matches at 7 bases. V shed 1 base and J 6 bases; nucleotides not matched to a gene: 6. The CDR3 totals 14 residues. Germline CDR1 and CDR2: SQVTM and ANQGSEA. The CDR3 bases are TGCAGCGTTGAAGGCTACAGGGGTGGCAATGAGCAGTTCTTC. It is translated as CSVEGYRGGNEQFF.

The sample holds many counts of this clonotype. This chain links TRBV14 with TRBJ2-3; either TRBD1 or TRBD2 may supply D (5 bases each). This CDR3 spans 14 amino acids. Trimming left V 8 bases short and J 2 bases short, with 14 bases between. Germline assignment: CDR1 SGHDN and CDR2 FVKESK. The DNA for the CDR3 is TGTGCCAGCCACAGCGGACAATCCACAGATACGCAGTATTTT. It translates to CASHSGQSTDTQYF.

In its sample, this clonotype ranks as medium-sized. This chain links TRBV6-5 with TRBJ2-5, with D hard to call. Germline assignment: CDR1 MNHEY and CDR2 SVGAGI. Trimming shortened V by 2 bases and J by 3 bases, and 10 bases separated the two germline ends. The CDR3 is 14 residues long. The chain's CDR3 is CASSYASYKETQYF. CDR3 nucleotide sequence: TGTGCCAGCAGTTACGCGTCATACAAAGAGACCCAGTACTTC.

Judged by abundance, this clonotype is medium-sized (0.01 to 0.1%). Here the CDR3 reads CASSYGTSDTGELFF. CDR3 DNA sequence: TGTGCCAGCAGTTACGGGACTAGCGACACCGGGGAGCTGTTTTTT. The V and J genes are TRBV6-5 and TRBJ2-2, with TRBD2 identical over 10 bases. Trimming cost V 2 bases and J 3 bases; bases outside gene matches: 0. CDR3 length equals 15 residues. CDR1 is MNHEY and CDR2 is SVGAGI in the germline V gene.

This clonotype has at least ten counts. The chain employs TRBV19 and TRBJ2-1, with D perhaps matching TRBD1 (6 bases). CDR3 length: 15 amino acids. V lost 0 bases to trimming and J lost 3 bases, with 9 bases between them. Germline CDR1 and CDR2: LNHDA and SQIVND (reference sequence). The CDR3 region is CASSIDWTDYNEQFF. CDR3 DNA: TGTGCCAGTAGTATAGATTGGACAGACTACAATGAGCAGTTCTTC.

This clonotype was seen many times. CDR3 in amino acids: CASSLETSGVGEQYF. The CDR3 nucleotides read TGCGCCAGCAGCTTGGAGACTAGCGGCGTGGGGGAGCAGTACTTC. The V and J genes are TRBV5-1 and TRBJ2-7, with 9 bases matching TRBD2. With 0 bases clipped from V and 7 bases from J, the junction kept 8 bases outside the gene matches. Germline lookup yields CDR1 SGHRS and CDR2 YFSETQ. The CDR3 is 15 amino acids.

This clonotype is termed medium-sized. The chain employs TRBV20-1 and TRBJ2-7; the D gene is possibly TRBD2 (5 bases). Between the trimmed V and J ends, which lost 3 bases and 2 bases, there was a span of 20 bases. CDR3 length: 16 amino acids. Per the germline V gene, CDR1 is DFQATT and CDR2 is SNEGSKA (reference sequence). Here the CDR3 DNA reads TGCAGTGCTAGTGGTGGGAAAAGCGGACCCACCTACGAGCAGTACTTC. Amino acids: CSASGGKSGPTYEQYF.

The rearrangement links TRBV6-5 to TRBJ1-1; the match to TRBD1 covers 7 bases. The CDR3 runs to 14 residues. The junction had 6 bases not matched to a gene; V was cut back by 3 bases and J by 5 bases. CDR1 MNHEY and CDR2 SVGAGI come from the germline V gene. In DNA form, the CDR3 reads TGTGCCAGCAGTTATAACAGGGGTCGAACTGAAGCTTTCTTT. Amino acid sequence: CASSYNRGRTEAFF.

This clonotype is medium-sized in the sample. The V and J genes are TRBV27 and TRBJ1-1; D may be TRBD1 (5 bases). The length of the CDR3 is 14 residues. With 5 bases removed from V and 5 bases from J, the gap between germline ends came to 15 bases. Germline CDR1 is MNHEY and CDR2 is SMNVEV (reference sequence). This CDR3 reads CASSRRDGTTEAFF. The CDR3 coding sequence is TGTGCCAGCAGTAGAAGGGACGGAACTACTGAAGCTTTCTTT.

In this sample, this clonotype turned up a few times. The gene calls are TRBV7-7 and TRBJ2-1; 7 nucleotides match TRBD1. Germline assignment: CDR1 SSHAT and CDR2 FNYEAQ (reference sequence). CDR3 size: 13 residues. The V and J ends lost 5 bases and 6 bases, in that order; junction bases with no gene match: 4. The CDR3 DNA follows: TGTGCCAGCAGCCCCGACAGGGTCAATGAGCAGTTCTTC. Residues: CASSPDRVNEQFF.

Only a few counts were recorded for this clonotype. V gene TRBV5-1 combines with J gene TRBJ1-1; 10 positions match TRBD1. With V trimmed by 4 bases and J by 3 bases, 3 bases remained unmatched. The germline gives CDR1 SGHRS, CDR2 YFSETQ. CDR3 length equals 14 residues. The CDR3 coding sequence is TGCGCCAGCAGCCAGACAGGGGGCCACACTGAAGCTTTCTTT. This encodes CASSQTGGHTEAFF. Drawing the rest from reference TRBV5-1 and TRBJ1-1, the complete variable domain is KAGVTQTPRYLIKTRGQQVTLSCSPISGHRSVSWYQQTPGQGLQFLFEYFSETQRNKGNFPGRFSGRQFSNSRSEMNVSTLELGDSALYLCASSQTGGHTEAFFGQGTRLTVV.

This clonotype was counted only a few times. As DNA, the CDR3 is TGTGCCAGCAGCTTGATGACGGGGGGGGGTGAAGCTTTCTTT. Translation: CASSLMTGGGEAFF. The rearrangement joins TRBV5-5 to TRBJ1-1, with D perhaps TRBD1 (5 bases). Germline V gene sequence: CDR1 SGHKS, CDR2 YYEKEE (reference sequence). The CDR3 contains 14 residues. V was clipped by 1 base and J by 7 bases, with 14 bases between them.

V is TRBV6-5 and J is TRBJ1-2; TRBD1 matches 11 bases. The CDR3 extends over 15 amino acids. Germline V CDR1 and CDR2: MNHEY, SVGAGI. V lost 5 bases to trimming and J lost 6 bases; unmatched junction nucleotides: 8. The CDR3 DNA follows: TGTGCCAGCAGTAACCCGGGACAGGGGGGACATGGCTACACCTTC. Amino acids: CASSNPGQGGHGYTF.

The rearrangement links TRBV13 to TRBJ2-3, with D possibly matching TRBD1 (5 bases). CDR1 PRHDT and CDR2 FYEKMQ come from the germline V gene (reference sequence). The CDR3 contains 14 residues. The V end lost 5 bases, the J end lost 2 bases, and 11 bases lay between the germline ends. The CDR3 protein is CASSPGHTTDTQYF. CDR3 coding DNA: TGTGCCAGCAGCCCTGGACATACCACAGATACGCAGTATTTT. Full variable domain (missing parts from reference TRBV13 and TRBJ2-3): AAGVIQSPRHLIKEKRETATLKCYPIPRHDTVYWYQQGPGQDPQFLISFYEKMQSDKGSIPDRFSAQQFSDYHSELNMSSLELGDSALYFCASSPGHTTDTQYFGPGTRLTVL.

The chain couples TRBV11-2 to TRBJ2-6; 7 bases map to TRBD1. Germline V lookup: CDR1 SGHAT, CDR2 FQNNGV. The CDR3 sequence is 18 residues long. J gave up 2 bases and V 4 bases, and 11 bases lay outside the gene matches. CDR3 sequence: CASSWGFVRGTGANVLTF. CDR3 coding DNA: TGTGCCAGCAGCTGGGGGTTCGTCAGGGGGACTGGGGCCAACGTCCTGACTTTC.

This clonotype was recorded many times. The V call is TRBV7-2, the J call TRBJ2-5, with D possibly being TRBD2 (7 bases). V was shortened by 1 base and J by 4 bases, with 22 bases between the two germline ends. From germline, CDR1 is SGHTA and CDR2 FQGNSA. The CDR3 sequence is 18 residues long. CDR3 sequence (DNA): TGTGCCAGCAGCTTAGTTTTCACTGGCGGAGGGGGGGCAGAGACCCAGTACTTC. Translating it yields CASSLVFTGGGGAETQYF.